The entry below gives a single T cell receptor (beta chain) sequence along with its context. No antigen is known for it. Several immunoSEQ plates received, in even portions, the genomic DNA of each subset. Source study methods: Because ImmunoSEQ provided only junction sequences with no quality scores, the filtering differed. Generated by immunoSEQ multiplex PCR, the TCRdb table keeps only in-frame clones and is missing some. That table supplies the V and J calls and clone size; D and trimming were determined from the DNA. The repertoire has millions of clones, approximately 93% of them found once; the top ten carry about 0.39%. The CDR3 has 14 residues. Trimming stripped 5 bases from V and 5 bases from J, with 17 bases between. Germline CDR1 and CDR2: SGDLS and YYNGEE. This sample was taken from a study of shared clonotypes between healthy human individuals. Study-wide results and limits: Relative to their counterparts shared across all four donors, non-shared clonotypes exhibited diminished generation probabilities.

The TCR was taken from a man between 18 and 29 years old in good health. Some clones in this sample may be carry-over from other donors' samples. Specimen: naive CD4+ T cells from PBMCs. The subset denotes: CD45RA+ positively selected. This chain joins TRBV9 and TRBJ2-7; D might be TRBD2 (5 bases). CDR3 DNA: TGTGCCAGCAGTGTAAACAGCGGATTCCACGAGCAGTACTTC. This sequence encodes CASSVNSGFHEQYF.